The 13 T cell receptor beta chains listed next were all sequenced from one sample in a study of control samples from healthy donors and cancer patients (dated by TCRdb to about 2020). Libraries were constructed by the immunoSEQ multiplex PCR assay. TCRdb mirrors the immuneACCESS table, restricted to in-frame sequences. Some clones are absent from its copies; in checked studies, under half trace to an unresolved V gene, and the reason for the others is unknown. Counted in this sample were over 150,000 clones; about 91% of them appeared once. The ten largest account for just over 2% of the sample. The sample consisted of blood. The receptors were gathered from a woman in her forties in good health.

The V call is TRBV18, the J call TRBJ2-3, with 7 bases identical to TRBD1. After removal of 2 bases from V and 8 bases from J, the junction contained 10 bases not matched to a gene. The CDR3 covers 15 residues. CDR1 and CDR2 from the germline V gene are KGHSH and LQKENI. CDR3 loop: CASSPETGSLGTQYF. CDR3 sequence (DNA): TGTGCCAGCTCACCAGAGACAGGGAGTTTGGGTACGCAGTATTTT.

The chain couples TRBV13 to TRBJ2-7; D is tentatively TRBD1 or TRBD2 (5 bases each). V shed 5 bases and J shed 6 bases, with 17 bases lying between them. Germline V gene sequence: CDR1 PRHDT, CDR2 FYEKMQ (reference sequence). The CDR3 loop spans 14 amino acids. As DNA, the CDR3 is TGTGCCAGCAGCCGCTCGAGGGGAAGCGTCGAGCAGTACTTC. Translating gives CASSRSRGSVEQYF.

The rearrangement joins TRBV6-5 to TRBJ2-2; unclear D gene. Germline V gives CDR1 MNHEY, CDR2 SVGAGI. Trimming took off 7 bases at V and 7 bases at J, with 7 bases between the two ends. The CDR3 contains 11 residues. CDR3 DNA sequence: TGTGCCAGCATTTCGGGCGGGGAGCTGTTTTTT. As protein: CASISGGELFF.

This clone was counted a few times. V is TRBV27 and J is TRBJ1-6; D call uncertain. Trimming took off 6 bases at V and 0 bases at J, with 12 bases between the two ends. CDR3 length: 16 residues. CDR1 and CDR2 (germline): MNHEY, SMNVEV (reference sequence). In DNA form, the CDR3 reads TGTGCCAGCAGGATGATGGGGTTCTCCTATAATTCACCCCTCCACTTT. As protein: CASRMMGFSYNSPLHF.

About this clone: The junction shows a germline mismatch at one end, possibly a read error. The chain recombines TRBV19 with TRBJ2-1; 9 bases are shared with TRBD1. This CDR3 contains 14 residues. The germline CDR1 and CDR2 sequences are LNHDA and SQIVND (reference sequence). CDR3 loop: CASSTGTGYSEQFF. The CDR3 DNA reads as TGTGCCAGTAGCACCGGGACAGGGTACAGTGAGCAGTTCTTC.

The chain is built from TRBV6-2 or TRBV6-3 and TRBJ1-1; 7 bases map to TRBD1. The CDR3 is made up of 14 amino acids. Germline CDR1 and CDR2: MNHEY and SVGEGT. Trimming at V came to 2 bases and at J to 8 bases, leaving 8 bases not matched to a gene. The CDR3 loop is CASSYPTDRAEAFF. The DNA of the CDR3 is TGTGCCAGCAGTTACCCCACCGACAGGGCGGAAGCTTTCTTT.

J is TRBJ2-5 and V is TRBV5-1; no definite D call. The V end lost 5 bases, the J end lost 0 bases, and 11 bases lay between the germline ends. The germline V gene encodes CDR1 SGHRS and CDR2 YFSETQ. This CDR3 region has 14 residues. The CDR3 protein is CASSWRLYQETQYF. The CDR3, as DNA: TGCGCCAGCAGTTGGCGGCTGTACCAAGAGACCCAGTACTTC.

V and J are TRBV11-2 and TRBJ2-7; 11 bases are a match to TRBD2. Trimming at V came to 6 bases and at J to 2 bases, leaving 9 bases not matched to a gene. The germline V gene encodes CDR1 SGHAT and CDR2 FQNNGV. The CDR3 is 16 amino acids. The CDR3 bases are TGTGCCAGCAGGCGTGTAGCGGGGGGGCTCCCCTACGAGCAGTACTTC. Translated, it gives CASRRVAGGLPYEQYF.

In DNA form, the CDR3 reads TGTGCCAGCAGCAATTCAGGGGAACCCACTGAAGCTTTCTTT. Translating gives CASSNSGEPTEAFF. V is TRBV5-4 and J is TRBJ1-1; TRBD1 might be the D (6 bases). The ends were cut back, 4 bases at V and 4 bases at J, with 14 bases in the middle. CDR3 length equals 14 residues. Germline assignment: CDR1 SGHNT and CDR2 YYREEE (reference sequence).

The chain is built from TRBV4-1 and TRBJ1-1; 7 nucleotides agree with TRBD1. The CDR3 length is 16 residues. In germline, CDR1 is MGHRA, CDR2 YSYEKL. V was clipped by 6 bases and J by 0 bases; unmatched bases: 10. DNA of the CDR3: TGCGCCAGCAGGCAAACAGGGGCCTTCATGAACACTGAAGCTTTCTTT. Its translation is CASRQTGAFMNTEAFF.

The gene calls are TRBV18 and TRBJ1-2; D gene ambiguous. Germline V lookup: CDR1 KGHSH, CDR2 LQKENI. Trimming took off 3 bases at V and 4 bases at J, with 18 bases between the two ends. The CDR3 length is 16 residues. The chain's CDR3 is CASSPGGPDRGYGYTF. In DNA form, the CDR3 reads TGTGCCAGCTCACCTGGCGGACCCGACCGCGGCTATGGCTACACCTTC.

This clone has only one observation. The chain is built from TRBV7-6 and TRBJ2-2; TRBD2 aligns across 7 bases. Germline-derived CDR1 and CDR2 are SGHVS and FNYEAQ. V trimming: 0 bases; J trimming: 3 bases; junction bases outside the gene matches: 7. This CDR3 is built from 17 residues. CDR3 sequence reads: CASSLAFQRGDTGELFF. CDR3 in DNA: TGTGCCAGCAGCTTAGCTTTCCAGCGGGGTGACACCGGGGAGCTGTTTTTT.

The chain couples TRBV5-6 to TRBJ2-2; D gene uncertain. This CDR3 is built from 14 residues. With 0 bases removed from V and 0 bases from J, the gap between germline ends came to 3 bases. CDR1 SGHDT and CDR2 YYEEEE come from the germline V gene. In DNA form, the CDR3 reads TGTGCCAGCAGCTTGGGTGCGAACACCGGGGAGCTGTTTTTT. Its translation: CASSLGANTGELFF.